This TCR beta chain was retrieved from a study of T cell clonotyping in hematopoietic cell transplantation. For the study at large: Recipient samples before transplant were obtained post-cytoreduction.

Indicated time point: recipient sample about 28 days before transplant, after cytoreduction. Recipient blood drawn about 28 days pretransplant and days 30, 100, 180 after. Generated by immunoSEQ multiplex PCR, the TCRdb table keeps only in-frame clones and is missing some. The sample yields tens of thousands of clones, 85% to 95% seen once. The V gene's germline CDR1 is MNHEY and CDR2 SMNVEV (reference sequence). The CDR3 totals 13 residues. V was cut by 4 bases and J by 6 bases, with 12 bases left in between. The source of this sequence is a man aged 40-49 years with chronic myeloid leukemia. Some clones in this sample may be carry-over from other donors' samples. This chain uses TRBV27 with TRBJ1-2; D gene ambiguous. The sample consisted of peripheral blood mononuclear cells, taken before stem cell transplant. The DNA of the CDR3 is TGTGCCAGCAGTTCCTCGGAATGGGATGGCTACACCTTC. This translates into CASSSSEWDGYTF.